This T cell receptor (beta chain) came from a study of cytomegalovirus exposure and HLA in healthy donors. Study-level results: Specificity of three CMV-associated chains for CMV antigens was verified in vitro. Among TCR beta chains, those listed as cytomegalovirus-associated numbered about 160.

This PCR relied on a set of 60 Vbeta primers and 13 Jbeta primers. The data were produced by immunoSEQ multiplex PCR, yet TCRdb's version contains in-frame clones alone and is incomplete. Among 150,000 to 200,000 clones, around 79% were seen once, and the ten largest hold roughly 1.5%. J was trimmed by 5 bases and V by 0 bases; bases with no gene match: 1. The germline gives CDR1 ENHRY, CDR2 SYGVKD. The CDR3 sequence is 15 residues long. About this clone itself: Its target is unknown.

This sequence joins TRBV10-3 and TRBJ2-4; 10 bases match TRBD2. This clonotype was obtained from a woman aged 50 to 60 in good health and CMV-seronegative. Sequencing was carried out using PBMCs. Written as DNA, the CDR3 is TGTGCCATCAGTGAGTCAGCGGGGGGGCAAAACATTCAGTACTTC. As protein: CAISESAGGQNIQYF.